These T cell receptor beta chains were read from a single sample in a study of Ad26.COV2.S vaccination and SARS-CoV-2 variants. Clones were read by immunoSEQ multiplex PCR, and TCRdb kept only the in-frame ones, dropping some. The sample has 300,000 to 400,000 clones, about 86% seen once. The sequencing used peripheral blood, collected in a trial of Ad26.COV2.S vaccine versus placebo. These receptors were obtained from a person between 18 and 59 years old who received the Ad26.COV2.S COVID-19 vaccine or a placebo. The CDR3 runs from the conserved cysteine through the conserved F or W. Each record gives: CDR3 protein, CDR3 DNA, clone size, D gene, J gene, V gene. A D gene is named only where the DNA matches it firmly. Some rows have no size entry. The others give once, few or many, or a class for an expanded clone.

cdr3_aa: CASSLMGNTEAFF
cdr3_nt: TGTGCCAGCAGTTTAATGGGGAACACTGAAGCTTTCTTT
clone_size: once
d_call: -
j_call: TRBJ1-1
v_call: TRBV12-3/TRBV12-4

cdr3_aa: CASSFGPLTDTQYF
cdr3_nt: TGTGCCAGCAGCTTCGGACCCCTAACAGATACGCAGTATTTT
clone_size: -
d_call: -
j_call: TRBJ2-3
v_call: TRBV7-9

cdr3_aa: CASSPRGSYEQYF
cdr3_nt: TGTGCCAGCAGCCCCCGAGGTAGCTACGAGCAGTACTTC
clone_size: -
d_call: -
j_call: TRBJ2-7
v_call: TRBV9

cdr3_aa: CASSAWSRWTEAFF
cdr3_nt: TGTGCCAGCAGCGCCTGGTCCCGGTGGACTGAAGCTTTCTTT
clone_size: -
d_call: -
j_call: TRBJ1-1
v_call: TRBV7-9

cdr3_aa: CASSNSLPGELFF
cdr3_nt: TGTGCCAGCAGCAACTCTCTCCCCGGGGAGCTGTTTTTT
clone_size: -
d_call: -
j_call: TRBJ2-2
v_call: TRBV11-3

cdr3_aa: CASSLNTQGAGGYTF
cdr3_nt: TGTGCCAGCAGCCTGAACACACAGGGGGCAGGAGGCTACACCTTC
clone_size: -
d_call: TRBD1
j_call: TRBJ1-2
v_call: TRBV14

cdr3_aa: CASSPLTSGSSYNEQFF
cdr3_nt: TGTGCCAGCAGCCCGCTGACTAGCGGGAGCTCCTACAATGAGCAGTTCTTC
clone_size: -
d_call: TRBD2
j_call: TRBJ2-1
v_call: TRBV7-9

cdr3_aa: CASSYSRGSYGYTF
cdr3_nt: TGTGCCAGCAGTTACTCGAGGGGGTCCTATGGCTACACCTTC
clone_size: -
d_call: -
j_call: TRBJ1-2
v_call: TRBV6-2/TRBV6-3

cdr3_aa: CASSTGDSVNTEAFF
cdr3_nt: TGTGCCAGCAGCACTGGGGACAGTGTGAACACTGAAGCTTTCTTT
clone_size: -
d_call: TRBD1
j_call: TRBJ1-1
v_call: TRBV27

cdr3_aa: CASSPATGQNYGYTF
cdr3_nt: TGTGCCAGCAGCCCCGCGACAGGGCAAAACTATGGCTACACCTTC
clone_size: -
d_call: TRBD1
j_call: TRBJ1-2
v_call: TRBV4-2

cdr3_aa: CASSSTGTGGYEQYF
cdr3_nt: TGCGCCAGCAGCTCCACCGGGACAGGGGGTTACGAGCAGTACTTC
clone_size: -
d_call: TRBD1
j_call: TRBJ2-7
v_call: TRBV5-1

cdr3_aa: CASSLASGSSEQYF
cdr3_nt: TGTGCCAGCAGCTTAGCTAGCGGGAGTTCCGAGCAGTACTTC
clone_size: -
d_call: TRBD2
j_call: TRBJ2-7
v_call: TRBV9

cdr3_aa: CASNPGTGDEAGELFF
cdr3_nt: TGTGCCAGCAACCCTGGGACAGGGGATGAAGCCGGGGAGCTGTTTTTT
clone_size: once
d_call: TRBD1
j_call: TRBJ2-2
v_call: TRBV2

cdr3_aa: CASIRYTGELFF
cdr3_nt: TGTGCCAGCATCCGTTACACCGGGGAGCTGTTTTTT
clone_size: -
d_call: -
j_call: TRBJ2-2
v_call: TRBV12-3/TRBV12-4

cdr3_aa: CASSEQGTTGELFF
cdr3_nt: TGTGCCAGCAGCGAACAGGGAACCACCGGGGAGCTGTTTTTT
clone_size: once
d_call: -
j_call: TRBJ2-2
v_call: TRBV7-3